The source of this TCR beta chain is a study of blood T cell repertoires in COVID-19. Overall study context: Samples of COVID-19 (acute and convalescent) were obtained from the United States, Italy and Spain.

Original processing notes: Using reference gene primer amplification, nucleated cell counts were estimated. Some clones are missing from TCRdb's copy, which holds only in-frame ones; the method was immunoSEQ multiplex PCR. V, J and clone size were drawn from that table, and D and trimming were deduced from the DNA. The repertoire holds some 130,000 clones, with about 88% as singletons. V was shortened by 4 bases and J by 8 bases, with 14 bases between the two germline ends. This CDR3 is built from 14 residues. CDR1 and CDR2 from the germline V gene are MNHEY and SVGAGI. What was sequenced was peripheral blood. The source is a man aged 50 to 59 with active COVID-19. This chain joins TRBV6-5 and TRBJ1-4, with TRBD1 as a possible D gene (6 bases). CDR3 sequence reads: CASSSGGSREKLFF. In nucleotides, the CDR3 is TGTGCCAGCAGTTCGGGGGGCTCTCGAGAAAAACTGTTTTTT.